What follows are 8 T cell receptor beta chains derived from one specimen sequenced in a study of T-cell reconstitution after alpha-beta-depleted transplantation in children. Unique molecular identifiers tagged the TCRbeta library. Each CDR3 protein is one row after TCRdb ran MiXCR on the PCR reads. The sample records 45,000 to 70,000 distinct CDR3 sequences, 35% to 55% being singletons. Source: PBMCs, mostly from graft donor cells, taken 360 days after TCRalphabeta/CD19-depleted stem cell transplant. The receptors shown here come from a male patient between 10 and 17 years old who had a stem cell transplant for acute lymphoblastic leukemia, so the T cells may come from the graft donor.

CDR3 in DNA: TGTGCCAGCAGCTCCCGACTAGCGGGAACGTACGATACGCAGTATTTT. Its translation is CASSSRLAGTYDTQYF. The J gene is TRBJ2-3, the V gene TRBV7-8; TRBD2 agrees at 11 bases. The CDR3 consists of 16 residues. The trim removed 4 bases at V and 6 bases at J, leaving 9 bases unmatched. The germline gives CDR1 SGHVS, CDR2 FQNEAQ.

This clonotype has only a few counts. J is TRBJ2-2 and V is TRBV20-1; no firm D call. V gave up 0 bases and J gave up 7 bases, with 15 bases separating them. The CDR3 consists of 15 residues. Germline V gene data show CDR1 as DFQATT and CDR2 as SNEGSKA (reference sequence). The CDR3 sequence: CSARDPAATHGELFF. The CDR3 DNA follows: TGCAGTGCTAGAGATCCAGCCGCTACCCACGGGGAGCTGTTTTTT.

The DNA of the CDR3 is TGTGCCAGCAGCAAAAGCGAGGCAGGGGAAGATTCACCCCTCCACTTT. It specifies CASSKSEAGEDSPLHF. The V call is TRBV21-1, the J call TRBJ1-6; no check of the table's D call, TRBD1, against the DNA was made. TRBV21-1 is given as a pseudogene. CDR3 length: 16 residues.

Here the CDR3 DNA reads TGTGCCAGCAGTTTACAGGGGCGGGAGTACGAGCAGTACTTC. Translation: CASSLQGREYEQYF. The chain employs TRBV28 and TRBJ2-7; perhaps TRBD2 as D (7 bases). The CDR3 extends over 14 amino acids. Trimming removed 2 bases from V and 4 bases from J, with 12 bases in between. Per germline, CDR1 MDHEN and CDR2 SYDVKM.

This clonotype was recorded at least ten times. This rearrangement joins TRBV12-3 or TRBV12-4 to TRBJ2-1; 13 bases agree with TRBD2. With V trimmed by 3 bases and J by 7 bases, 0 bases remained unmatched. CDR3 size: 14 residues. In DNA form, the CDR3 reads TGTGCCAGCAGTTTGGGACTAGCGGGAAATGAGCAGTTCTTC. It specifies CASSLGLAGNEQFF.

This rearrangement joins TRBV29-1 to TRBJ2-1, with TRBD1 identical over 7 bases. Germline loops: CDR1 SQVTM, CDR2 ANQGSEA. The J segment lost 3 bases and the V segment lost 7 bases, leaving 6 bases of the junction unmatched. The CDR3 is 13 residues long. The CDR3 region is CSAADRSYNEQFF. In DNA form, the CDR3 reads TGCAGCGCCGCGGACAGGAGCTACAATGAGCAGTTCTTC.

J is TRBJ2-5 and V is TRBV7-6; 14 bases align to TRBD2. The ends lost 1 base at V and 6 bases at J; junction bases unmatched: 10. Germline-derived CDR1 and CDR2 are SGHVS and FNYEAQ. The CDR3 sequence is 18 residues long. In nucleotides, the CDR3 is TGTGCCAGCAGCTTAGGGTCCGGACTAGCGGGAGGTCGGAAGACCCAGTACTTC. It yields the protein CASSLGSGLAGGRKTQYF.

This clonotype was found a few times. The gene calls are TRBV20-1 and TRBJ1-4; possibly TRBD1 for D (5 bases). CDR1 is DFQATT and CDR2 is SNEGSKA in the germline V gene (reference sequence). This CDR3 region has 12 residues. V lost 6 bases and J 4 bases, leaving 9 bases between the germline ends. In DNA, the CDR3 is TGCAGTGCCCGGGGGTTTAATGAAAAACTGTTTTTT. Translated, it gives CSARGFNEKLFF.